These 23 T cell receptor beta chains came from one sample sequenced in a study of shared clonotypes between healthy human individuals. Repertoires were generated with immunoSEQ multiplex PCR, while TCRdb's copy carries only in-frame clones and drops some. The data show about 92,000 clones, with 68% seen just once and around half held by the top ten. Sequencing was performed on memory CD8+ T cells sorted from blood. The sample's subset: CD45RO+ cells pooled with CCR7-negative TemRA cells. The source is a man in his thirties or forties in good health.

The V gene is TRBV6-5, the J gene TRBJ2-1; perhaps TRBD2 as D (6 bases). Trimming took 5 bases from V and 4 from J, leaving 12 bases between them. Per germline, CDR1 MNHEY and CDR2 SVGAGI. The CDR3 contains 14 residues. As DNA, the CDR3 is TGTGCCAGCAGTACGCAGGCGGGGTACAATGAGCAGTTCTTC. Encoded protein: CASSTQAGYNEQFF.

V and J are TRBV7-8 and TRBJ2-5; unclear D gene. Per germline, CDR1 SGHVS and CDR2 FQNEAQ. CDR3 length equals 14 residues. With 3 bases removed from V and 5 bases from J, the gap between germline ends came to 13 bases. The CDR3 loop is CASSLRRSVETQYF. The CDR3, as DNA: TGTGCCAGCAGCTTGCGGAGAAGCGTGGAGACCCAGTACTTC.

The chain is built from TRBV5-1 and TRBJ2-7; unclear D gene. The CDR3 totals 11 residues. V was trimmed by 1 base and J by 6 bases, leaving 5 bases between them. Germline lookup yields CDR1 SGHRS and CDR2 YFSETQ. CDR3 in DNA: TGCGCCAGCAGCTTGTTTAGCGAGCAGTACTTC. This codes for CASSLFSEQYF.

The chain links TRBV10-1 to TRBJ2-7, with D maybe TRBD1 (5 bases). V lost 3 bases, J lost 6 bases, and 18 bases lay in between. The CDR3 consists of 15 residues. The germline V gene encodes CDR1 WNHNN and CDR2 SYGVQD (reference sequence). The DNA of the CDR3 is TGCGCCAGCAGTGACAATAGCAGGGAACTCGGCGAGCAGTACTTC. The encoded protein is CASSDNSRELGEQYF.

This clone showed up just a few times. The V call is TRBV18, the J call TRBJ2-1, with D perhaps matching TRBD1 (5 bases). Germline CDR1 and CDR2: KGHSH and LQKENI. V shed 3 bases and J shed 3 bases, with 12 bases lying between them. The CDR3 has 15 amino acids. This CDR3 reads CASSPDETVYNEQFF. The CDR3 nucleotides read TGTGCCAGCTCACCGGATGAGACAGTCTACAATGAGCAGTTCTTC.

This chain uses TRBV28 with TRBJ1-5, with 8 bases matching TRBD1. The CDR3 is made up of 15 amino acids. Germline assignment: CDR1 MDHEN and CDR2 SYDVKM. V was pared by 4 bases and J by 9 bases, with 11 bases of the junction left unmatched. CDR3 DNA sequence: TGTGCCAGCAGTTCATTGGACAGGGCCCATGGGCCCCAGCATTTT. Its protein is CASSSLDRAHGPQHF.

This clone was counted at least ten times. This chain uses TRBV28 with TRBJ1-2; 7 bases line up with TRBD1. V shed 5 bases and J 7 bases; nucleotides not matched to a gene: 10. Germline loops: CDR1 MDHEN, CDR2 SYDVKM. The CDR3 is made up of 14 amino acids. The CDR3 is CASSLQTGFVGYTF. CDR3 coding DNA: TGTGCCAGCAGTCTACAGACAGGGTTTGTTGGCTACACCTTC.

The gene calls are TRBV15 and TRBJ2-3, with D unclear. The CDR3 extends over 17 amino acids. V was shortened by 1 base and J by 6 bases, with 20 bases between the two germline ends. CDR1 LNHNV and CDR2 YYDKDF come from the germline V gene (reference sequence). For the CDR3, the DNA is TGTGCCACCAGCAGAGGCTATTTGAGATCGGAACGGGATACGCAGTATTTT. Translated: CATSRGYLRSERDTQYF.

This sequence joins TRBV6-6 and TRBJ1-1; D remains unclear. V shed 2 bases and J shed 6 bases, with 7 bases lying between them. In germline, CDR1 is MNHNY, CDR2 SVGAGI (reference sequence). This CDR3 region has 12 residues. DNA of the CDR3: TGTGCCAGCAGTTACCCGGCAGCTGAAGCTTTCTTT. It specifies CASSYPAAEAFF.

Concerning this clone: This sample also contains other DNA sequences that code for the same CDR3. The CDR3: CAWERGHTEAFF. The CDR3 DNA reads TGTGCCTGGGAACGGGGGCACACTGAAGCTTTCTTT. This chain links TRBV30 with TRBJ1-1; a possible D gene is TRBD1 (6 bases). The V gene's germline CDR1 is GTSNPN and CDR2 SVGIG (reference sequence). Trimming shortened V by 5 bases and J by 3 bases, and 10 bases separated the two germline ends. This CDR3 is 12 amino acids long.

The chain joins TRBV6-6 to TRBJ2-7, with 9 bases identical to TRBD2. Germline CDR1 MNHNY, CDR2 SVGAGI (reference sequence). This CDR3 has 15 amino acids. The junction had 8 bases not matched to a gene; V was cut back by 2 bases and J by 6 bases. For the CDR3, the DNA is TGTGCCAGCAGTTACGTAGCGGGAGCGGGAGGCGAGCAGTACTTC. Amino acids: CASSYVAGAGGEQYF.

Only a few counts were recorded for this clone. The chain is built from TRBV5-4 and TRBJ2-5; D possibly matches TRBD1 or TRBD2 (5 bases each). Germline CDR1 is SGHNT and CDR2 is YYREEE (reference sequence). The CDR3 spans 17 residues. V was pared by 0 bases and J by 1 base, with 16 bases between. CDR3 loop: CASSLAGAGIPQETQYF. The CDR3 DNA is TGTGCCAGCAGCTTGGCCGGGGCTGGGATCCCCCAAGAGACCCAGTACTTC.

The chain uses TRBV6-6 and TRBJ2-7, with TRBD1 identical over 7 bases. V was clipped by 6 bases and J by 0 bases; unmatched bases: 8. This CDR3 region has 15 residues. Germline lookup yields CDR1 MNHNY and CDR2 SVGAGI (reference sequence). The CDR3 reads CASRKPGQSSYEQYF. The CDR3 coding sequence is TGTGCCAGCAGAAAACCGGGACAGAGCTCCTACGAGCAGTACTTC.

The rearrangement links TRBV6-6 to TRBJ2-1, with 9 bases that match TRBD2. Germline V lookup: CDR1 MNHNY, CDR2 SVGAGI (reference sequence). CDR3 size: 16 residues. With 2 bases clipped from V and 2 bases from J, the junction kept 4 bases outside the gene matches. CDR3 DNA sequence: TGTGCCAGCAGTTACGCGCGGGAGGGCCCCTACAATGAGCAGTTCTTC. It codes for CASSYAREGPYNEQFF.

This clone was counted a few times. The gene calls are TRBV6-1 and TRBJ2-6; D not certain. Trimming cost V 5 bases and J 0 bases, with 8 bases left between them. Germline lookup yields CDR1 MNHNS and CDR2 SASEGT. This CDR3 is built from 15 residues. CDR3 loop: CASSPDTSGANVLTF. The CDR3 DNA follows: TGTGCCAGCAGTCCCGACACCTCTGGGGCCAACGTCCTGACTTTC.

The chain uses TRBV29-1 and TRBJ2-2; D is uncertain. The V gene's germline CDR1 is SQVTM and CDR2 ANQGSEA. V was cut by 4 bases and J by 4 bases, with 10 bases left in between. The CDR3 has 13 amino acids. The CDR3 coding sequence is TGCAGCGTTGTCGGTCCCTCCACCGGGGAGCTGTTTTTT. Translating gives CSVVGPSTGELFF.

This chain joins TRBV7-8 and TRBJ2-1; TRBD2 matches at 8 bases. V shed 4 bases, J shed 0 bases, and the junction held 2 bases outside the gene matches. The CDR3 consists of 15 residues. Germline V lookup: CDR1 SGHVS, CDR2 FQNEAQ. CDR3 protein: CASSSGTSSYNEQFF. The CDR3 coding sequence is TGTGCCAGCAGCTCGGGGACTAGCTCCTACAATGAGCAGTTCTTC.

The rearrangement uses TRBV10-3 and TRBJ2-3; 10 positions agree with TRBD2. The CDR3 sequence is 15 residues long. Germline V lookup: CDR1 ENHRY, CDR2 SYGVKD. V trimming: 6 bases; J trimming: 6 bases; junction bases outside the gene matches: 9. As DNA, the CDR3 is TGTGCCATCAGCGGAGGGACTAGCGTCCCGGATACGCAGTATTTT. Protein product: CAISGGTSVPDTQYF.

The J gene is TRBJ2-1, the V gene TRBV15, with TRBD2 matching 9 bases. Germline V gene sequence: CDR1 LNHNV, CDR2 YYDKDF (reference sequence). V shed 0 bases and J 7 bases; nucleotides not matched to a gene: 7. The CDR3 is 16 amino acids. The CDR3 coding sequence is TGTGCCACCAGCAGAGATCGCGGGAGGGGTCGGAATGAGCAGTTCTTC. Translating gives CATSRDRGRGRNEQFF.

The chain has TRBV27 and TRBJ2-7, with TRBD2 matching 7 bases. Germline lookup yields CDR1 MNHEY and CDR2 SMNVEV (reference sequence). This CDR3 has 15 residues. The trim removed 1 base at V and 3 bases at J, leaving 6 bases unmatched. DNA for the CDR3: TGTGCCAGCAGTTTATTTAGGACTAGAGGCTACGAGCAGTACTTC. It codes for CASSLFRTRGYEQYF.

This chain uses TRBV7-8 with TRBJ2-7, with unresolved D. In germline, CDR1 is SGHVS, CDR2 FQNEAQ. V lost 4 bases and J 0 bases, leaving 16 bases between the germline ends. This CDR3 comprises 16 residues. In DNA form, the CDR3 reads TGTGCCAGCAGCTGGGATTCGGACGGAAGCTCCTACGAGCAGTACTTC. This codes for CASSWDSDGSSYEQYF. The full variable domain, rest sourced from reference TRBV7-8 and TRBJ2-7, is GAGVSQSPRYKVAKRGQDVALRCDPISGHVSLFWYQQALGQGPEFLTYFQNEAQLDKSGLPSDRFFAERPEGSVSTLKIQRTQQEDSAVYLCASSWDSDGSSYEQYFGPGTRLTVT.

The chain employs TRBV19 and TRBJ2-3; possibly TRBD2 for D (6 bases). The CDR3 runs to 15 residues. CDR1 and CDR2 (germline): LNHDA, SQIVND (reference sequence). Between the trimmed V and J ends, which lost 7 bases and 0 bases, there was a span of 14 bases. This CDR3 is CASTGGLASTDTQYF. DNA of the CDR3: TGTGCCAGTACTGGTGGGCTAGCGAGCACAGATACGCAGTATTTT.

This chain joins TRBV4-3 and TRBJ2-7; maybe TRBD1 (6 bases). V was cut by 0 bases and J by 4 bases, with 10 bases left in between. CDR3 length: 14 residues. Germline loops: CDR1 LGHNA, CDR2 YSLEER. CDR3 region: CASSQEQGPYEQYF. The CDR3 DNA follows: TGCGCCAGCAGCCAAGAACAGGGCCCGTACGAGCAGTACTTC.